These T cell receptor beta chains were read from a single sample in a study of CD4+ T cells in melanoma. Using immunoSEQ multiplex PCR, the repertoire was profiled, and TCRdb retains in-frame clones only, with some absent. The sample yields about 55,000 clones, more than 60% seen once. Sequenced sample: tumor tissue. The receptors were sampled from a human donor with melanoma. Each CDR3 is given with its conserved first and last residue. D genes are given only for firm matches. A clone size is listed for some rows: how often the clone was seen (once, few, many), or a class if it is expanded.

14 TRBJ1-1 . TRBV5-1 . CASSWGGANTEAFF TGCGCCAGCAGCTGGGGGGGAGCCAACACTGAAGCTTTCTTT
17 TRBJ2-1 many TRBV9 . CASSVAPQGREAGEQFF TGTGCCAGCAGCGTTGCGCCGCAGGGGCGCGAAGCCGGAGAGCAGTTCTTC
13 TRBJ2-1 . TRBV4-2 . CASSRPTGNEQFF TGTGCCAGCAGCCGCCCGACCGGGAATGAGCAGTTCTTC
15 TRBJ2-7 . TRBV6-5 TRBD1 CASSYSRTGTYEQYF TGTGCCAGCAGTTACTCCCGGACAGGGACCTACGAGCAGTACTTC
14 TRBJ1-6 . TRBV6-5 TRBD1 CASRLQGANSPLHF TGTGCCAGCAGATTACAGGGGGCCAATTCACCCCTCCACTTT
19 TRBJ1-1 . TRBV21-1 . CASSKWGLRNLGRNTEAFF TGTGCCAGCAGCAAGTGGGGTTTGAGGAATTTGGGCAGGAACACTGAAGCTTTCTTT
13 TRBJ1-4 . TRBV7-6 . CASSLDQGEKLFF TGTGCCAGCAGCTTAGACCAGGGTGAAAAACTGTTTTTT
14 TRBJ1-1 . TRBV6-1 . CASSVIGEDTEAFF TGTGCCAGCAGTGTTATCGGGGAGGACACTGAAGCTTTCTTT
16 TRBJ1-1 few TRBV28 . CASSSRTPYTEAEAFF TGTGCCAGCAGTTCTCGGACGCCCTATACAGAGGCTGAAGCTTTCTTT
14 TRBJ2-1 . TRBV5-4 TRBD2 CASSFTSAYNEQFF TGTGCCAGCAGCTTTACTAGCGCCTACAATGAGCAGTTCTTC
15 TRBJ1-1 . TRBV7-2 . CASSLGGPMNTEAFF TGTGCCAGCAGCTTGGGCGGCCCCATGAACACTGAAGCTTTCTTT
14 TRBJ2-2 . TRBV7-3 . CASSQDGEAGELFF TGTGCCAGCAGCCAAGACGGGGAGGCCGGGGAGCTGTTTTTT
15 TRBJ1-1 . TRBV7-6 TRBD1 CASSLRTGANTEAFF TGTGCCAGCAGCCTGCGGACAGGGGCGAACACTGAAGCTTTCTTT
14 TRBJ1-1 . TRBV2 . CASSEALLQGQAFF TGTGCCAGCAGTGAAGCGCTTCTCCAGGGCCAAGCTTTCTTT
16 TRBJ1-3 . TRBV9 . CASSGRSGVSGNTIYF TGTGCCAGCAGCGGACGTTCCGGGGTCTCTGGAAACACCATATATTTT
15 TRBJ2-2 . TRBV29-1 TRBD1 CSVGPGTGGYGELFF TGCAGCGTTGGGCCCGGGACAGGGGGGTACGGGGAGCTGTTTTTT
14 TRBJ1-2 few TRBV4-3 . CASSQDAGVYGYTF TGCGCCAGCAGCCAAGATGCCGGGGTTTATGGCTACACCTTC
14 TRBJ2-1 . TRBV7-9 TRBD1 CASSFTNRGDEQFF TGTGCCAGCAGTTTCACAAACAGGGGTGATGAGCAGTTCTTC
15 TRBJ2-7 few TRBV11-3 . CASSLGPGASYEQYF TGTGCCAGCAGCTTAGGCCCGGGGGCCTCCTACGAGCAGTACTTC
17 TRBJ2-1 . TRBV7-9 TRBD2 CASSSVRTSGTYNEQFF TGTGCCAGCAGCTCGGTGAGGACTAGCGGAACCTACAATGAGCAGTTCTTC
15 TRBJ2-2 many TRBV4-1 TRBD2 CASSPGLGRTGELFF TGCGCCAGCAGCCCCGGACTAGGGCGAACCGGGGAGCTGTTTTTT
12 TRBJ2-3 few TRBV6-5 . CASGEEADTQYF TGTGCCAGCGGCGAAGAGGCAGATACGCAGTATTTT
14 TRBJ1-2 . TRBV7-6 . CASSPTGTHYGYTF TGTGCCAGCAGCCCGACCGGTACTCACTATGGCTACACCTTC
15 TRBJ2-5 many TRBV2 . CASRTPGRLQETQYF TGTGCCAGCAGGACCCCGGGACGGCTGCAAGAGACCCAGTACTTC
13 TRBJ2-7 . TRBV28 . CASSLLFSYEQYF TGTGCCAGCAGTTTACTTTTCTCCTACGAGCAGTACTTC
14 TRBJ1-2 . TRBV19 TRBD1 CASSIGQGPDGYTF TGTGCCAGTAGTATAGGACAGGGTCCCGATGGCTACACCTTC
15 TRBJ1-1 . TRBV29-1 TRBD1 CSARRGQTMNTEAFF TGCAGCGCCCGACGGGGACAGACTATGAACACTGAAGCTTTCTTT
15 TRBJ2-2 . TRBV6-5 . CASSYWASVQGELFF TGTGCCAGCAGTTACTGGGCTAGCGTCCAAGGGGAGCTGTTTTTT
16 TRBJ1-1 . TRBV5-8 TRBD1 CASSSSAWTGDPEAFF TGTGCCAGCAGCTCCTCGGCGTGGACAGGGGATCCTGAAGCTTTCTTT